This entry lists 18 T cell receptor beta chains sequenced from one sample in a study of blood T cell repertoires in COVID-19. The data were produced by immunoSEQ multiplex PCR, yet TCRdb's version contains in-frame clones alone and is incomplete. The repertoire holds roughly 140,000 clones, with 84% as singletons. The sample taken for sequencing was PBMCs or T cells enriched from blood (not recorded which). These receptor sequences come from a man aged 50-60 years in a cohort exposed to, infected with or recovered from COVID-19 (not recorded which).

V and J are TRBV30 and TRBJ1-5; D gene unclear. Germline CDR1 GTSNPN, CDR2 SVGIG (reference sequence). Trimming removed 0 bases at V and 9 bases at J, with 9 bases between. This CDR3 contains 12 residues. For the CDR3, the DNA is TGTGCCTGGAGTGTATTCTCCCTGCCCCAGCATTTT. It yields the protein CAWSVFSLPQHF.

The rearrangement joins TRBV18 to TRBJ2-6; D perhaps matches TRBD1 (6 bases). From germline, CDR1 is KGHSH and CDR2 LQKENI. V lost 4 bases to trimming and J lost 1 base, with 20 bases between them. The CDR3 is 19 residues long. In nucleotides, the CDR3 is TGTGCCAGCTCACGGGTTGAGGGACATCCTCGGTCTGGGGCCAACGTCCTGACTTTC. Encoded protein: CASSRVEGHPRSGANVLTF.

The chain combines TRBV7-2 with TRBJ2-5; 9 positions agree with TRBD2. This CDR3 region has 16 residues. V lost 3 bases to trimming and J lost 0 bases; unmatched junction nucleotides: 5. CDR1 SGHTA and CDR2 FQGNSA come from the germline V gene. CDR3 in amino acids: CASSFSSGAYQETQYF. In nucleotides, the CDR3 is TGTGCCAGCAGCTTTTCTAGCGGGGCGTACCAAGAGACCCAGTACTTC. Supplemented by reference TRBV7-2 and TRBJ2-5, the full variable domain reads GAGVSQSPSNKVTEKGKDVELRCDPISGHTALYWYRQSLGQGLEFLIYFQGNSAPDKSGLPSDRFSAERTGGSVSTLTIQRTQQEDSAVYLCASSFSSGAYQETQYFGPGTRLLVL.

A few counts support this clone. The rearrangement links TRBV6-2 or TRBV6-3 to TRBJ1-5, with D perhaps TRBD1 (6 bases). The CDR3 sequence is 15 residues long. In germline, CDR1 is MNHEY, CDR2 SVGEGT. Trimming shortened V by 4 bases and J by 1 base, and 11 bases separated the two germline ends. This chain's CDR3 is CASSSNRASNQPQHF. In DNA, the CDR3 is TGTGCCAGCAGTTCTAACAGGGCGAGCAATCAGCCCCAGCATTTT.

The V gene is TRBV9, the J gene TRBJ1-2; D unresolved. This CDR3 is 13 amino acids long. Germline CDR1 is SGDLS and CDR2 is YYNGEE. V lost 4 bases, J lost 2 bases, and 9 bases lay in between. The CDR3 DNA reads TGTGCCAGCAGCCCGGACTCCAACTATGGCTACACCTTC. It translates to CASSPDSNYGYTF.

Only one count was recorded for this clone. The V call is TRBV28, the J call TRBJ1-1, with D tentatively TRBD1 (5 bases). This CDR3 spans 17 amino acids. V was pared by 4 bases and J by 0 bases, with 18 bases between. The germline V gene has CDR1 MDHEN and CDR2 SYDVKM. For the CDR3, the DNA is TGTGCCAGCAGTTGGCCCCCCGGGGGGTACATGAACACTGAAGCTTTCTTT. It encodes CASSWPPGGYMNTEAFF.

This chain joins TRBV24-1 and TRBJ2-7; the match to TRBD2 covers 7 bases. Germline lookup yields CDR1 KGHDR and CDR2 SFDVKD. V lost 5 bases, J lost 5 bases, and 8 bases stayed unmatched. The CDR3 consists of 14 residues. The CDR3 region has the DNA TGTGCCACCAGTGGTCCCGGGACTACGGACGAGCAGTACTTC. This gives the protein CATSGPGTTDEQYF.

Notes on this clone: The sample contains more than one DNA sequence encoding this CDR3. The chain employs TRBV12-3 or TRBV12-4 and TRBJ2-3; D is unclear. Deletions cut 3 bases from V and 0 bases from J, with 4 bases between. The CDR3 sequence is 13 residues long. In DNA, the CDR3 is TGTGCCAGCAGTTTGCGTAGCACAGATACGCAGTATTTT. This gives the protein CASSLRSTDTQYF.

This chain links TRBV21-1 with TRBJ1-4; the table calls TRBD1, which could not be checked here. TRBV21-1 is a pseudogene locus. The CDR3 loop spans 16 amino acids. CDR3 sequence (DNA): TGTGCCAGCAGCAAAGTAATCGACAGGAGACATGAAAAACTGTTTTTT. Protein: CASSKVIDRRHEKLFF.

J is TRBJ1-1 and V is TRBV21-1; the listed D gene, TRBD1, was not tested against the DNA. TRBV21-1 is a pseudogene. The CDR3 sequence is 19 residues long. This chain's CDR3 is CASSTHTVTGAKTNTEAFF. The CDR3 DNA reads as TGTGCCAGCAGCACCCACACCGTCACAGGCGCCAAAACCAACACTGAAGCTTTCTTT.

The V and J genes are TRBV7-9 and TRBJ2-1, with a tentative D call TRBD1 (5 bases). CDR1 is SEHNR and CDR2 is FQNEAQ in the germline V gene (reference sequence). The CDR3 is 11 residues long. Trimming cost V 5 bases and J 16 bases, with 15 bases left between them. Here the CDR3 reads CASSKGSLRFF. In nucleotides, the CDR3 is TGTGCCAGCAGCAAGGGGTCTTTACGATTCTTC. The entire variable domain, with the rest obtained from reference TRBV7-9 and TRBJ2-1, is as follows: DTGVSQNPRHKITKRGQNVTFRCDPISEHNRLYWYRQTLGQGPEFLTYFQNEAQLEKSRLLSDRFSAERPKGSFSTLEIQRTEQGDSAMYLCASSKGSLRFFGPGTRLTVL.

The chain links TRBV7-8 to TRBJ1-2; TRBD1 matches at 7 bases. Per the germline V gene, CDR1 is SGHVS and CDR2 is FQNEAQ. There are 15 residues in the CDR3. Germline trimming cut 7 bases from V and 8 bases from J; bases unmatched to any gene: 16. The CDR3 is CASTLAGTDARGYTF. Here the CDR3 DNA reads TGTGCCAGCACCCTAGCCGGGACAGATGCCAGGGGCTACACCTTC. Filled out from reference TRBV7-8 and TRBJ1-2, the complete variable domain reads GAGVSQSPRYKVAKRGQDVALRCDPISGHVSLFWYQQALGQGPEFLTYFQNEAQLDKSGLPSDRFFAERPEGSVSTLKIQRTQQEDSAVYLCASTLAGTDARGYTFGSGTRLTVV.

This clone was picked up one time. The gene calls are TRBV27 and TRBJ1-2; 9 bases are a match to TRBD1. V shed 5 bases, J shed 8 bases, and the junction held 6 bases outside the gene matches. Germline V gene sequence: CDR1 MNHEY, CDR2 SMNVEV (reference sequence). This CDR3 comprises 13 residues. CDR3 region: CASSTGTGYGYTF. As DNA, the CDR3 is TGTGCCAGCAGTACTGGGACAGGGTACGGCTACACCTTC.

A single count supports this clone. This rearrangement joins TRBV5-4 to TRBJ2-7; D is possibly TRBD1 (6 bases). Germline V lookup: CDR1 SGHNT, CDR2 YYREEE (reference sequence). The CDR3 sequence is 14 residues long. V was trimmed by 4 bases and J by 1 base, leaving 12 bases between them. CDR3 coding DNA: TGTGCCAGCAGCCCAAGTGACAGGTCCTACGAGCAGTACTTC. This sequence encodes CASSPSDRSYEQYF.

J is TRBJ1-2 and V is TRBV29-1, with D possibly TRBD1 on 5 matching bases. This CDR3 region has 15 residues. Germline V gives CDR1 SQVTM, CDR2 ANQGSEA. V lost 0 bases and J 4 bases, leaving 15 bases between the germline ends. Here the CDR3 DNA reads TGCAGCGTTGAAGATCGGGTCAGGGAGGGCTATGGCTACACCTTC. It specifies CSVEDRVREGYGYTF.

The chain recombines TRBV14 with TRBJ2-1, with 10 positions matching TRBD2. This CDR3 comprises 17 residues. V lost 0 bases and J lost 4; bases outside the gene matches: 6. Germline V gene data show CDR1 as SGHDN and CDR2 as FVKESK. The CDR3 is CASSQEVPSGSYNEQFF. The CDR3 nucleotides read TGTGCCAGCAGCCAAGAAGTTCCTAGCGGGAGTTACAATGAGCAGTTCTTC.

The CDR3 protein is CASSESKAVFSGYTF. CDR3 in DNA: TGCGCCAGCAGTGAGTCGAAGGCGGTGTTTTCGGGCTACACCTTC. This chain connects TRBV10-2 to TRBJ1-2; D not resolved. V was clipped by 0 bases and J by 8 bases, with 16 bases between them. CDR1 and CDR2 from the germline V gene are WSHSY and SAAADI. The CDR3 loop spans 15 amino acids.

The genes are TRBV7-2 and TRBJ2-3; 11 bases map to TRBD2. The CDR3 loop spans 17 amino acids. Trimming took 5 bases from V and 6 from J; bases not matched to a gene: 13. Germline V gives CDR1 SGHTA, CDR2 FQGNSA. CDR3 amino acids: CASSPGISGGAVDTQYF. The CDR3 bases are TGTGCCAGCAGCCCCGGGATTAGCGGGGGGGCAGTCGATACGCAGTATTTT. Variable domain in full (rest from reference TRBV7-2 and TRBJ2-3): GAGVSQSPSNKVTEKGKDVELRCDPISGHTALYWYRQSLGQGLEFLIYFQGNSAPDKSGLPSDRFSAERTGGSVSTLTIQRTQQEDSAVYLCASSPGISGGAVDTQYFGPGTRLTVL.